The rows below give T cell receptor beta chains drawn from one sample of a study of cytomegalovirus exposure and HLA in healthy donors. Produced via immunoSEQ multiplex PCR; TCRdb's table is partial and in-frame only. In the table there are about 330,000 clones, approximately 90% of which are singletons. The sequenced sample consisted of PBMCs. Every receptor here comes from a woman aged 18-29 years in good health and CMV-seronegative. CDR3s include the opening cysteine and the closing phenylalanine or tryptophan. The order of the fields is CDR3 DNA, CDR3 protein, J gene, clone size, CDR3 length, D gene, V gene. A D gene is named only where the DNA matches it firmly. Clone sizes are given selectively: once, few, many, or a class where the clone is expanded.

TGTGCCAGCAGCTCGCGGGGGGCAGAGACCCAGTACTTC CASSSRGAETQYF TRBJ2-5 NA 13 TRBD2 TRBV7-2
TGTGCCAGCTCACCAGTCGAGCTAACCTATGGCTACACCTTC CASSPVELTYGYTF TRBJ1-2 NA 14 NA TRBV18
TGTGCCAGCAGCCAAGAACTAGCGGGAGGCTACGAGCAGTACTTC CASSQELAGGYEQYF TRBJ2-7 NA 15 TRBD2 TRBV4-2
TGTGCCAGCAGCCATAAGGCTGGGACAGAAACGGTGGAGCAGTACTTC CASSHKAGTETVEQYF TRBJ2-7 NA 16 TRBD1 TRBV9
TGTGCCAGCAGCTTGACTACACTCTCCTACAATGAGCAGTTCTTC CASSLTTLSYNEQFF TRBJ2-1 NA 15 NA TRBV7-2
TGTGCCAGCAGCTACGGACAGGGTATTTCTGGAAACACCATATATTTT CASSYGQGISGNTIYF TRBJ1-3 once 16 TRBD1 TRBV11-2
TGTGCCAGCAGCTTTCCAAACACCGGGGAGCTGTTTTTT CASSFPNTGELFF TRBJ2-2 NA 13 NA TRBV5-6
TGTGCCAGCACTCAGACAGGGGGCGTTGAAAAACTGTTTTTT CASTQTGGVEKLFF TRBJ1-4 NA 14 TRBD1 TRBV2
TGTGCTAGCAGCTTAGTCTGGGACACACCGAAGCACACTGAAGCTTTCTTT CASSLVWDTPKHTEAFF TRBJ1-1 few 17 NA TRBV7-7
TGTGCCAGCAGTTGGAAGGGGGCTGCAACTAATGAAAAACTGTTTTTT CASSWKGAATNEKLFF TRBJ1-4 once 16 TRBD1 TRBV27
TGCGCCAGCAGCCAAAGCGGGAGCTTCACCGGGGAGCTGTTTTTT CASSQSGSFTGELFF TRBJ2-2 NA 15 TRBD2 TRBV4-1
TGTGCCAGCAGTCCTAGGACTAGCGGGAGGGCCCAAGCCGAGCAGTACTTC CASSPRTSGRAQAEQYF TRBJ2-7 NA 17 TRBD2 TRBV7-9
TGTGCCAGCACGGACAGCGAAAACATTCAGTACTTC CASTDSENIQYF TRBJ2-4 once 12 NA TRBV2
TGTGCCAGCAGGGGGGGCGGGAGCGGCCACAATGAGCAGTTCTTC CASRGGGSGHNEQFF TRBJ2-1 NA 15 NA TRBV6-5
TGCGCCAGCAGCCAATCCAATAACTATGGCTACACCTTC CASSQSNNYGYTF TRBJ1-2 once 13 NA TRBV4-1
TGTGCCAGCGCTCAGGGGTACGAGCAGTACTTC CASAQGYEQYF TRBJ2-7 NA 11 NA TRBV6-5
TGTGCCAGCAGTTTACCGGGGGTTAGGATAAAGGAGACCCAGTACTTC CASSLPGVRIKETQYF TRBJ2-5 NA 16 NA TRBV28
TGTGCCAGCAGCCGGGGCGGGACAGGGTCCTACGAGCAGTACTTC CASSRGGTGSYEQYF TRBJ2-7 NA 15 TRBD1 TRBV6-5
TGTGCCAGCAGCCCGTCTAGGGGTTGCACTGAAGCTTTCTTT CASSPSRGCTEAFF TRBJ1-1 once 14 NA TRBV9
TGTGCCAGCAGAACCCCCGGTGACAGGTATTATAGCAATCAGCCCCAGCATTTT CASRTPGDRYYSNQPQHF TRBJ1-5 once 18 NA TRBV28
TGTGCCAGCAGACGGACAGTCACCGGGGAGCTGTTTTTT CASRRTVTGELFF TRBJ2-2 NA 13 NA TRBV6-5
TGTGCCAGCAGACAAGGACAGGTGGGAGACCAGGGCTACACCTTC CASRQGQVGDQGYTF TRBJ1-2 many 15 TRBD1 TRBV7-8